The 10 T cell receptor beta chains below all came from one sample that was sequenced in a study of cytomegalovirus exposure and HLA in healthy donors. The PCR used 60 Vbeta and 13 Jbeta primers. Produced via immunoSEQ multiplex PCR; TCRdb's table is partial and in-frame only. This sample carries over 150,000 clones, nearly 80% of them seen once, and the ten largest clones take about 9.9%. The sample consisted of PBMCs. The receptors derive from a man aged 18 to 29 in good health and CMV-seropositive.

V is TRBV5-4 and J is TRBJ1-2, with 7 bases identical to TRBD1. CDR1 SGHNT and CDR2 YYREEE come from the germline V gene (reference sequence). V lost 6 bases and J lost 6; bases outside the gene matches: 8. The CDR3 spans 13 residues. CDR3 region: CASTKTGIDGYTF. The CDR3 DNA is TGTGCCAGCACCAAGACAGGGATAGATGGCTACACCTTC. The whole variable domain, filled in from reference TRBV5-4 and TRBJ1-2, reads ETGVTQSPTHLIKTRGQQVTLRCSSQSGHNTVSWYQQALGQGPQFIFQYYREEENGRGNFPPRFSGLQFPNYSSELNVNALELDDSALYLCASTKTGIDGYTFGSGTRLTVV.

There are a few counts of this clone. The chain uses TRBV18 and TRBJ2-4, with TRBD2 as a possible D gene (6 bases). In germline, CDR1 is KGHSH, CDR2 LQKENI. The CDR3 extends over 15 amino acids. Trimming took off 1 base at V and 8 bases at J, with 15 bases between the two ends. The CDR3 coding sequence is TGTGCCAGCTCACCACAGGTCAACGGAGGGGACATTCAGTACTTC. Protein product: CASSPQVNGGDIQYF.

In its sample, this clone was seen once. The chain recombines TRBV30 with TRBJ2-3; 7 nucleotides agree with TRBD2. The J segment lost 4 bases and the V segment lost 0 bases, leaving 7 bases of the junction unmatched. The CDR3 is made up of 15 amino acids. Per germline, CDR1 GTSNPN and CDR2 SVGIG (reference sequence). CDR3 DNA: TGTGCCTGGAGTGTAGGTGGGGGGGTTGCAGATACGCAGTATTTT. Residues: CAWSVGGGVADTQYF.

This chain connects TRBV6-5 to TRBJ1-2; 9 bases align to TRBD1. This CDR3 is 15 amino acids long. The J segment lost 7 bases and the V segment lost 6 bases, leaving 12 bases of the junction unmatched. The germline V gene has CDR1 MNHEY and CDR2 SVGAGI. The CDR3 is CASRTPGQGTSGYTF. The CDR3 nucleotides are TGTGCCAGCAGGACCCCGGGACAGGGTACGAGTGGCTACACCTTC.

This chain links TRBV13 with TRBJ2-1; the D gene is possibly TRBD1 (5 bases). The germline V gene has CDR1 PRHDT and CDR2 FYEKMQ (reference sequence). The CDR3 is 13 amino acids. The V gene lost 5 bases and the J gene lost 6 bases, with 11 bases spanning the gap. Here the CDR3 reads CASSMDNFNEQFF. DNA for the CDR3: TGTGCCAGCAGCATGGACAATTTCAATGAGCAGTTCTTC.

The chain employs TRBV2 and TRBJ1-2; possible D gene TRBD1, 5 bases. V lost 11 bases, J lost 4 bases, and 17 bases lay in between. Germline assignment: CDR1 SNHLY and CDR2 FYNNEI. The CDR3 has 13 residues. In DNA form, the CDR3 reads TGTGCCTTCAGGGAGGGCCGAACCTATGGCTACACCTTC. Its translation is CAFREGRTYGYTF.

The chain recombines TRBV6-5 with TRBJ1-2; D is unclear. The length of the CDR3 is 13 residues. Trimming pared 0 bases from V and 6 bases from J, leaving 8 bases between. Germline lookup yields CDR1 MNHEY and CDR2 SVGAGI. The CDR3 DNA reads TGTGCCAGCAGTTACTCCGCCGGAGATGGCTACACCTTC. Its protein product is CASSYSAGDGYTF.

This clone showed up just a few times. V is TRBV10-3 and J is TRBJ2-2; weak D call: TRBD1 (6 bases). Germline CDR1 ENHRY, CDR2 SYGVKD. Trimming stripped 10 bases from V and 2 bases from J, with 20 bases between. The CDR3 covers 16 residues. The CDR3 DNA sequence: TGTGCCACCACCCGACAGGATCGAACTAACACCGGGGAGCTGTTTTTT. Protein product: CATTRQDRTNTGELFF.

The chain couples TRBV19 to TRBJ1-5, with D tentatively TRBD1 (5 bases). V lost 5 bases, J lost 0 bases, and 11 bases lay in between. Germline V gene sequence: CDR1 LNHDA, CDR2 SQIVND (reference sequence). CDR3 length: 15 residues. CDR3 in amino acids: CASSGRQNSNQPQHF. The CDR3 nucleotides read TGTGCCAGTAGTGGACGACAGAATAGCAATCAGCCCCAGCATTTT.

This CDR3 reads CASSLAAGGLNTEAFF. DNA of the CDR3: TGTGCCAGCAGCCTGGCGGCAGGGGGCTTGAACACTGAAGCTTTCTTT. The V call is TRBV27, the J call TRBJ1-1, with 8 bases that match TRBD1. This CDR3 is built from 16 residues. Germline V lookup: CDR1 MNHEY, CDR2 SMNVEV (reference sequence). The V segment lost 6 bases and the J segment 0 bases; nucleotides outside the gene matches: 9.